Here is one TCR beta chain with its context. Preparation of the TCRbeta library was carried out with unique molecular identifiers. TCRdb re-called the PCR reads through MiXCR, storing one row per CDR3 protein. The sample has around 380,000 distinct CDR3 sequences; around 9.9% are singletons. The data are from a study of T-cell reconstitution after alpha-beta-depleted transplantation in children. Trimming removed 0 bases from V and 3 bases from J; junction bases left unmatched: 4. The CDR3 has 16 residues. CDR1 and CDR2 (germline): SGHRS, YFSETQ. The J gene is TRBJ2-1, the V gene TRBV5-1; 9 nucleotides align to TRBD2. This clonotype originated in a human donor who donated a stem cell graft to a child with acute myeloid leukemia. The sequenced sample was PBMCs from the stem cell graft donor, obtained from the stem cell graft. This chain's CDR3 is CASSLVTSGNYNEQFF. The DNA for the CDR3 is TGCGCCAGCAGCTTGGTGACTAGCGGAAACTACAATGAGCAGTTCTTC.